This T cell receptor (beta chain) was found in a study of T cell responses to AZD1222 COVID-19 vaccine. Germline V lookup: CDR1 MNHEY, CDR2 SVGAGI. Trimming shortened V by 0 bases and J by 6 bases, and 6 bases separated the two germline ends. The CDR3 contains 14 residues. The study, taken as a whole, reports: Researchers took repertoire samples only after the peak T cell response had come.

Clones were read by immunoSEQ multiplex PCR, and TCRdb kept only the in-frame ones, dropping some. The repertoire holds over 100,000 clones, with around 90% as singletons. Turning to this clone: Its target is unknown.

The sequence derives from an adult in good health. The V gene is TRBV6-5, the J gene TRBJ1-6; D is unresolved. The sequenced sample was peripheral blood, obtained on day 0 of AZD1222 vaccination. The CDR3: CASSYSTVNSPLHF. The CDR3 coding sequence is TGTGCCAGCAGTTACTCGACGGTTAATTCACCCCTCCACTTT.